This TCR beta chain was profiled in a study of T-cell memory formation after mild COVID-19. General observations from the study: Chiefly within CM and EM were the contracting CD4+ clones; CD8+ ones were within EMRA. Clones that shrank (day 15 to 85) were balanced CD4/CD8, whereas later expanders leaned CD4+.

Germline CDR1 MGHRA, CDR2 YSYEKL. Trimming removed 0 bases at V and 8 bases at J, with 8 bases between. CDR3 size: 13 residues. Turning to this clonotype: Its specificity is not known.

Each CDR3 protein gets one entry after TCRdb re-called the 5' RACE reads with MiXCR. Of roughly 610,000 distinct CDR3 sequences listed, around 15% are singletons. This receptor was obtained from an adult woman who had mild COVID-19 (a few samples of this study predate the infection). Cell type and time point are not known. The chain employs TRBV4-1 and TRBJ2-1, with unresolved D. Material: PBMCs or a T cell subset sorted from them (not recorded which). This chain's CDR3 is CASSQDTRDEQFF. CDR3 in DNA: TGCGCCAGCAGCCAAGACACTCGGGATGAGCAGTTCTTC.